This paragraph reports one T cell receptor (beta chain). Antigen unknown. A J-beta primer mix and a sample-barcoded 5' primer were used in a second PCR of about 7 to 12 cycles. From the 5' RACE reads, TCRdb called clonotypes with MiXCR, one entry per CDR3 protein. The data show 730,000 or so distinct CDR3 sequences, more than 40% seen once. The germline V gene has CDR1 SNHLY and CDR2 FYNNEI. Trimming removed 1 base from V and 2 bases from J, with 12 bases in between. The CDR3 consists of 16 residues. These data belong to a study of blood T cells in healthy people across ages. Total RNA amounts of at least 5.5 micrograms were extracted per sample. Whole-study findings and limits: Age advanced and TCR beta diversity per million T cells fell, roughly linearly. It was found that TCR beta diversity correlated strongly with the percentage of naive T cells.

The sequencing sample was made of blood. The receptor's source is a woman aged 55-69 years in good health. V usage is TRBV2 and J usage is TRBJ1-5, with a tentative D call TRBD1 (5 bases). The DNA for the CDR3 is TGTGCCAGCAGTGAAGGCGGGGACTCCCGCAATCAGCCCCAGCATTTT. Its protein product is CASSEGGDSRNQPQHF.